This T cell receptor (beta chain) was recovered during a study of Graves' ophthalmopathy and Graves' hyperthyroidism. This clonotype has a count of ten or more. Researchers turned away patients with other autoimmune diseases, uncontrolled infections, pregnancy or lactation. RNA transcripts provided the template for amplifying TCR beta CDR3 regions. HTBI primers were used in a first-round RT-PCR, which preceded a second-round multiplex PCR. Using its own MiXCR run on the multiplex PCR reads, TCRdb lists one record per CDR3 protein. The sample yields more than 550,000 distinct CDR3 sequences, about 40% seen once. The CDR3 has 13 residues. Per the germline V gene, CDR1 is MGHDK and CDR2 is SYGVNS. V was trimmed by 7 bases and J by 4 bases, leaving 14 bases between them.

The specimen was peripheral blood. The source of this sequence is an adult man with Graves' ophthalmopathy. The V call is TRBV25-1, the J call TRBJ2-7, with D hard to call. The CDR3, as DNA: TGTGCCAGCAACAACCCGGGCTCATACGAGCAGTACTTC. Amino acids: CASNNPGSYEQYF.